A single sample is the source of the 6 T cell receptor beta chains below, sequenced in a study of T cell responses to AZD1222 COVID-19 vaccine. Sequencing used immunoSEQ multiplex PCR; TCRdb keeps in-frame clones, though not all of them. The sample has 100,000 to 150,000 clones, 90% seen once. The sample consisted of peripheral blood, taken on day 0 of AZD1222 vaccination. All receptors come from an adult in good health.

The chain recombines TRBV3-1 (or the pseudogene TRBV3-2) with TRBJ2-3; D is perhaps TRBD1 (6 bases). Germline V gives CDR1 LGHDT, CDR2 YNNKEL (reference sequence). The germline V and J ends were trimmed by 1 base and 7 bases, with 9 bases remaining between them. The CDR3 runs to 13 residues. This chain's CDR3 is CASSQAGVNTQYF. The CDR3, as DNA: TGTGCCAGCAGCCAAGCAGGGGTGAATACGCAGTATTTT.

Only a few counts were recorded for this clone. The chain recombines TRBV7-2 with TRBJ2-7, with 12 nucleotides matching TRBD2. This CDR3 is built from 16 residues. Unmatched junction bases numbered 11, after V lost 5 bases and J lost 6 bases. Germline CDR1 and CDR2: SGHTA and FQGNSA. The CDR3 nucleotides are TGTGCCAGCAGCCCGGAGCGGCTAGCGGGGGGGATCGAGCAGTACTTC. This codes for CASSPERLAGGIEQYF.

CDR3 sequence (DNA): TGTGCCAGCAACAGACAGGGGGCCCCCTACGAGCAGTACTTC. It specifies CASNRQGAPYEQYF. This rearrangement joins TRBV28 to TRBJ2-7; 10 bases agree with TRBD1. The CDR3 has 14 residues. The ends lost 7 bases at V and 2 bases at J; junction bases unmatched: 5. In germline, CDR1 is MDHEN, CDR2 SYDVKM.

V and J are TRBV30 and TRBJ2-5; 9 nucleotides align to TRBD1. CDR1 is GTSNPN and CDR2 is SVGIG in the germline V gene (reference sequence). The junction had 4 bases not matched to a gene; V was cut back by 2 bases and J by 3 bases. This CDR3 is built from 14 residues. As DNA, the CDR3 is TGTGCCTGGAGTCCGGGACAGGGAAAAGAGACCCAGTACTTC. The encoded protein is CAWSPGQGKETQYF.

The chain couples TRBV6-7 to TRBJ2-2; D possibly matches TRBD1 or TRBD2 (5 bases each). TRBV6-7 is assigned to the ORF class and has an uncertain function. V lost 7 bases and J 4 bases, leaving 19 bases between the germline ends. The CDR3 has 16 residues. The CDR3 sequence is CASTPCVRGITGELFF. The CDR3 DNA follows: TGTGCCAGCACCCCTTGCGTGAGGGGCATCACCGGGGAGCTGTTTTTT.

The rearrangement links TRBV7-8 to TRBJ2-1; TRBD2 aligns across 8 bases. The germline CDR1 and CDR2 sequences are SGHVS and FQNEAQ. With V trimmed by 4 bases and J by 3 bases, 5 bases remained unmatched. There are 15 residues in the CDR3. The CDR3 DNA reads as TGTGCCAGCAGCTCCCTAGCGGGCGACTACAATGAGCAGTTCTTC. This translates into CASSSLAGDYNEQFF.